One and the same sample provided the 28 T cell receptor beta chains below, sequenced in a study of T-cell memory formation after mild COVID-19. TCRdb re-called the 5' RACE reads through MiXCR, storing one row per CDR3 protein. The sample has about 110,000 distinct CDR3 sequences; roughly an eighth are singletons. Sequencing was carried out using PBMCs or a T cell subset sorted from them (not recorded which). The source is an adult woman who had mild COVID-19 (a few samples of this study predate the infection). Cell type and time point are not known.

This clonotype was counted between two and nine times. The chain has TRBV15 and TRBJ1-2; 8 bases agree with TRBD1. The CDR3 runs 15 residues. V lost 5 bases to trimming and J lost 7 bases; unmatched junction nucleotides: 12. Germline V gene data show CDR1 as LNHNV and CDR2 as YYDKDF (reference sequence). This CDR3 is CATSPRTQGASGYTF. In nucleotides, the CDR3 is TGTGCCACCAGCCCGCGGACCCAGGGGGCTTCTGGCTACACCTTC.

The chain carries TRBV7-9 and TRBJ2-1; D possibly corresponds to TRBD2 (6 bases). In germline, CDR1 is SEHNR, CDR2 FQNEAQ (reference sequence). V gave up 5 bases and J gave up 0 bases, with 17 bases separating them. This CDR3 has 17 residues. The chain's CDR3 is CASSPIAETSSYNEQFF. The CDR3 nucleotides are TGTGCCAGCAGCCCCATAGCGGAGACGAGCTCCTACAATGAGCAGTTCTTC. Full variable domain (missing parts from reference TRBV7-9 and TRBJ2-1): DTGVSQNPRHKITKRGQNVTFRCDPISEHNRLYWYRQTLGQGPEFLTYFQNEAQLEKSRLLSDRFSAERPKGSFSTLEIQRTEQGDSAMYLCASSPIAETSSYNEQFFGPGTRLTVL.

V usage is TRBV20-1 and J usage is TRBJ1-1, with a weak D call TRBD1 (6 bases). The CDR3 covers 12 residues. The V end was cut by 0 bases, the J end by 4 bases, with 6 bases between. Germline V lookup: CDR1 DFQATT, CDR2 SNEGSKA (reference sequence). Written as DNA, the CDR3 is TGCAGTGCTAGAGAAGGGGGCACTGAAGCTTTCTTT. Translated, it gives CSAREGGTEAFF.

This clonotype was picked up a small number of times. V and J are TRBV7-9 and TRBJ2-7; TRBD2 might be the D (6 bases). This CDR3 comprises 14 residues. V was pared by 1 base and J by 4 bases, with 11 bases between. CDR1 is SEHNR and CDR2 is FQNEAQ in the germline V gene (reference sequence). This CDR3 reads CASSLVGGFYEQYF. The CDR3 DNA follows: TGTGCCAGCAGCTTAGTAGGAGGGTTTTACGAGCAGTACTTC.

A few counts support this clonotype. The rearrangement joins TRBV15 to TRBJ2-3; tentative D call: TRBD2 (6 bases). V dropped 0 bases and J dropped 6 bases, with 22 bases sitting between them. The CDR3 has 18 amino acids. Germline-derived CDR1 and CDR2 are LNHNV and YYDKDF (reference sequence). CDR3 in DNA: TGTGCCACCAGCAGAGATCGATTAGGCGGGGCCGCATTTGATACGCAGTATTTT. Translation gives CATSRDRLGGAAFDTQYF. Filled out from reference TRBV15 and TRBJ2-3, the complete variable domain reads DAMVIQNPRYQVTQFGKPVTLSCSQTLNHNVMYWYQQKSSQAPKLLFHYYDKDFNNEADTPDNFQSRRPNTSFCFLDIRSPGLGDTAMYLCATSRDRLGGAAFDTQYFGPGTRLTVL.

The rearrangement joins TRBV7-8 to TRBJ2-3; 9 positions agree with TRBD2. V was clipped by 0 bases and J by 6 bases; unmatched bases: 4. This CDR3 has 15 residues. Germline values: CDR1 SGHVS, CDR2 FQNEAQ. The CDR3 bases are TGTGCCAGCAGCTTAGCTCTAGCGGGAAAGGATACGCAGTATTTT. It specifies CASSLALAGKDTQYF.

CDR3 in amino acids: CATSEDERSDGTDTQYF. DNA of the CDR3: TGTGCCACCAGTGAAGATGAGAGGTCAGACGGAACAGATACGCAGTATTTT. The rearrangement links TRBV24-1 to TRBJ2-3; D ambiguous. Germline CDR1 is KGHDR and CDR2 is SFDVKD. Deletions cut 4 bases from V and 3 bases from J, with 19 bases between. CDR3 length: 17 residues.

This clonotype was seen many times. In DNA, the CDR3 is TGTGCCAGCAGTCCTAGACAGATAGCCAAAAACATTCAGTACTTC. Encoded protein: CASSPRQIAKNIQYF. The chain employs TRBV12-3 or TRBV12-4 and TRBJ2-4, with a possible D match to TRBD1 (5 bases). This CDR3 spans 15 amino acids. Between the trimmed V and J ends, which lost 5 bases and 0 bases, there was a span of 11 bases.

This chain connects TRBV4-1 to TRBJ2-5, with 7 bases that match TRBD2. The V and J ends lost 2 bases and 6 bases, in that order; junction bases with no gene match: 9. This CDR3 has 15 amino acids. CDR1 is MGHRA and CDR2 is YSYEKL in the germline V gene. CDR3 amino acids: CASSQSLGAGKTQYF. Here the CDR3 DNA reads TGCGCCAGCAGCCAATCCTTAGGAGCGGGGAAGACCCAGTACTTC.

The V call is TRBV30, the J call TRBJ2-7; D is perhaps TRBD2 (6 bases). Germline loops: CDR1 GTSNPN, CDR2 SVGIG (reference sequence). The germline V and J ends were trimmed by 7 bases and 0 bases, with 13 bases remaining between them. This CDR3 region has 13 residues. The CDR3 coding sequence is TGTGCCTTAGGAGGGACCCCCTCCTACGAGCAGTACTTC. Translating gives CALGGTPSYEQYF.

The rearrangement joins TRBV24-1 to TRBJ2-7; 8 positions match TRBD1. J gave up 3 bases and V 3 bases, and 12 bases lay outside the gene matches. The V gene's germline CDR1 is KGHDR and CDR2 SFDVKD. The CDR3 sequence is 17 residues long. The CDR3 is CATSDLPVTGGDYEQYF. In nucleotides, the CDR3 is TGTGCCACCAGTGATCTACCCGTAACAGGGGGAGACTACGAGCAGTACTTC.

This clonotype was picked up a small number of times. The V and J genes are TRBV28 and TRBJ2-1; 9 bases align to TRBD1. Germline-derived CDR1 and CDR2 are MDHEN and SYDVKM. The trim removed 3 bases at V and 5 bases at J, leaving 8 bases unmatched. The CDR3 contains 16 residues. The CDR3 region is CASSLYRGRWDNEQFF. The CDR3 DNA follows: TGTGCCAGCAGTTTGTACAGGGGGCGCTGGGACAATGAGCAGTTCTTC.

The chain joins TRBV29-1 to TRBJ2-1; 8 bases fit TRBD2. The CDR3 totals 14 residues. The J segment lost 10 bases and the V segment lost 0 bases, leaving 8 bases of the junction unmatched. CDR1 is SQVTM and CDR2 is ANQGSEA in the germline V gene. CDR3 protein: CSVEEPVAGLEQFF. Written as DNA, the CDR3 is TGCAGCGTTGAAGAACCCGTAGCGGGGTTGGAGCAGTTCTTC.

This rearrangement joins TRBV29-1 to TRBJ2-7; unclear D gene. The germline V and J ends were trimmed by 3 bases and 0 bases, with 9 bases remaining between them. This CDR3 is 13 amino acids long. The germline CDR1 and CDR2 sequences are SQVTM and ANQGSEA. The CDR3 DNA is TGCAGCGTTGAGGTCAGGAACTCCTACGAGCAGTACTTC. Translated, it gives CSVEVRNSYEQYF.

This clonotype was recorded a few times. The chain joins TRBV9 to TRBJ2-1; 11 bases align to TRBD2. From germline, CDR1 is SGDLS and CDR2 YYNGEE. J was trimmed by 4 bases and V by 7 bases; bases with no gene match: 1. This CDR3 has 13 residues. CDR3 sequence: CASGTSGYNEQFF. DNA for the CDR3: TGTGCCAGCGGGACTAGCGGATACAATGAGCAGTTCTTC.

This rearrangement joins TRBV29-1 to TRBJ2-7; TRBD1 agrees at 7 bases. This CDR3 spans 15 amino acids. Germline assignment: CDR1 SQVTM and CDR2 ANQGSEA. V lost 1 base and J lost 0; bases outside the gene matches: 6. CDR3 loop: CSVEGDSLSSYEQYF. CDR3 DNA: TGCAGCGTTGAAGGGGACAGCTTGAGCTCCTACGAGCAGTACTTC.

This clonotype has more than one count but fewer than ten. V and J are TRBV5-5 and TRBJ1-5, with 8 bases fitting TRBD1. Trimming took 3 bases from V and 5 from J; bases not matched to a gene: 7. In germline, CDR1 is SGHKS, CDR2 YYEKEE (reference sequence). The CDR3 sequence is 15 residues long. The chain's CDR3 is CASSSRQGLDQPQHF. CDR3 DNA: TGTGCCAGCAGCTCTCGACAGGGGTTGGATCAGCCCCAGCATTTT.

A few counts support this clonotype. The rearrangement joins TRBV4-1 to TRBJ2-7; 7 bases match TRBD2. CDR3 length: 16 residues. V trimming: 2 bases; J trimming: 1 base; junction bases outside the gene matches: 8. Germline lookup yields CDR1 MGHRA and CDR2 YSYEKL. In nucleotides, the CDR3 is TGCGCCAGCAGCCAACTCACTAGCGTTCCGTCCTACGAGCAGTACTTC. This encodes CASSQLTSVPSYEQYF.

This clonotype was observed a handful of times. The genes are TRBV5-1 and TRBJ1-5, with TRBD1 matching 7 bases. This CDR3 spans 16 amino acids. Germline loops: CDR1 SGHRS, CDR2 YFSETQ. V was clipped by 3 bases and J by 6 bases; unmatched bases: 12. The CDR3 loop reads CASSWGDRSSGQPQHF. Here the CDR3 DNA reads TGCGCCAGCAGCTGGGGGGACAGAAGTTCTGGTCAGCCCCAGCATTTT.

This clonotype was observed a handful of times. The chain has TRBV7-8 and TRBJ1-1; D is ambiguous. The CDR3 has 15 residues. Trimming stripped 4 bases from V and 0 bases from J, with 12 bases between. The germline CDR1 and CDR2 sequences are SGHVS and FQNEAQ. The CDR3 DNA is TGTGCCAGCAGCTCCGCGGACGGGTTGAACACTGAAGCTTTCTTT. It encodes CASSSADGLNTEAFF.

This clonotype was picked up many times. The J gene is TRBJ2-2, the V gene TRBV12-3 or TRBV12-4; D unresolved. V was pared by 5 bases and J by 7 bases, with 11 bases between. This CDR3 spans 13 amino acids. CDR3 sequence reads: CASSPSNVGELFF. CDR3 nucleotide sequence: TGTGCCAGCAGTCCCTCTAATGTCGGGGAGCTGTTTTTT.

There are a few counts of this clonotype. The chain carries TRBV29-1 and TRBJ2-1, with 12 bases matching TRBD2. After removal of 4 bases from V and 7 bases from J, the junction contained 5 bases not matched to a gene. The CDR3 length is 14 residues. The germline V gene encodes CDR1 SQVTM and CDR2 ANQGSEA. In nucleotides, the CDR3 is TGCAGCGTTGTCCTAGCGGGAGGGCTGAATGAGCAGTTCTTC. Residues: CSVVLAGGLNEQFF.

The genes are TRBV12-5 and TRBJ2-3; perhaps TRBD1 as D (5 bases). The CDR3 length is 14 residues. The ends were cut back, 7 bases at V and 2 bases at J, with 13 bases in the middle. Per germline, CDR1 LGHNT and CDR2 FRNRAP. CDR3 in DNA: TGTGCTAGTGCCGAAGACAGAGCCACAGATACGCAGTATTTT. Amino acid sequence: CASAEDRATDTQYF.

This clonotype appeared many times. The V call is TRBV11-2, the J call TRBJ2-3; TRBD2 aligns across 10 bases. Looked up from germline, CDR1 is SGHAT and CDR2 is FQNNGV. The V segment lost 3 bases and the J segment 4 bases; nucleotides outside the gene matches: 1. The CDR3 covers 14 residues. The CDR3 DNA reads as TGTGCCAGCAGCTTCGGGACTAGCGCAGATACGCAGTATTTT. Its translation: CASSFGTSADTQYF.

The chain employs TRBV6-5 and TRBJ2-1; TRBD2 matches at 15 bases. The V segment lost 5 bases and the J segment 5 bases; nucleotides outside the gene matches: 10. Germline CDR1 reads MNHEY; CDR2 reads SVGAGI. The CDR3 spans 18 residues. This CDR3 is CASSRGLAGGQIDNEQFF. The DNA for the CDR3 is TGTGCCAGCAGTAGGGGACTAGCGGGAGGTCAAATCGACAATGAGCAGTTCTTC.

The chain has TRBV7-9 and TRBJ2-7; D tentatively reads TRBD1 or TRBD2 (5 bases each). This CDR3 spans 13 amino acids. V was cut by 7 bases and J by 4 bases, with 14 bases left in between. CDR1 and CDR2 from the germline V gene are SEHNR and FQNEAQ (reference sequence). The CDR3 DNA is TGTGCCAGCACCTTGAGGGGAGATTACGAGCAGTACTTC. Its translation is CASTLRGDYEQYF.

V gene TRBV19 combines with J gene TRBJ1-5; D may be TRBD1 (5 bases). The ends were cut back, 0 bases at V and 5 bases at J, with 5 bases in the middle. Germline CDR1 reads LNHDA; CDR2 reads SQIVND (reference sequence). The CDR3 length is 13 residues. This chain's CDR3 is CASSIEGDQPQHF. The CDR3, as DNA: TGTGCCAGTAGTATAGAGGGGGATCAGCCCCAGCATTTT.

The chain's CDR3 is CASSSGQGADEQFF. In DNA, the CDR3 is TGCGCCAGCAGCTCCGGACAGGGGGCCGATGAGCAGTTCTTC. The rearrangement joins TRBV5-1 to TRBJ2-1; 11 bases match TRBD1. Per germline, CDR1 SGHRS and CDR2 YFSETQ. With 3 bases clipped from V and 8 bases from J, the junction kept 4 bases outside the gene matches. The CDR3 has 14 residues.